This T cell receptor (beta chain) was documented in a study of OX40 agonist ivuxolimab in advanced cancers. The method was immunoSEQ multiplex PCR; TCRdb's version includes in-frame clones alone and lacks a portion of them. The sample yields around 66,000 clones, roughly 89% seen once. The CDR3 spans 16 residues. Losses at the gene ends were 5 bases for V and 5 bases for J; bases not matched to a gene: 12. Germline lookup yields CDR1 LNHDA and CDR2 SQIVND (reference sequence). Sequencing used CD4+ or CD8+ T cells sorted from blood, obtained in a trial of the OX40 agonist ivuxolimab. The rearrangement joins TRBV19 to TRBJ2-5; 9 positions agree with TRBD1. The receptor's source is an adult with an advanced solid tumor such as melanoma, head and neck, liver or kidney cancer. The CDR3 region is CASSLSGQGVGETQYF. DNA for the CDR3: TGTGCCAGTAGTCTATCGGGACAGGGTGTCGGGGAGACCCAGTACTTC.